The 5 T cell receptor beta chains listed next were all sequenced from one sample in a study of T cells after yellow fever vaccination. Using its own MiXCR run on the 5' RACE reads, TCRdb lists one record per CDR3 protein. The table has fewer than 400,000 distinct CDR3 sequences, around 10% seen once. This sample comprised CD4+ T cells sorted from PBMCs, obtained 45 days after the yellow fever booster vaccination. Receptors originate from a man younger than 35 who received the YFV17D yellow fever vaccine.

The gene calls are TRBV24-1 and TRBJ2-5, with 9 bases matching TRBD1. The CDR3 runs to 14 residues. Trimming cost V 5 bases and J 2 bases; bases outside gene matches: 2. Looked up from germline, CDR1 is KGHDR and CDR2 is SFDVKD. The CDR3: CATSAGTGQETQYF. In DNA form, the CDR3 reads TGTGCCACCAGTGCGGGGACAGGGCAAGAGACCCAGTACTTC.

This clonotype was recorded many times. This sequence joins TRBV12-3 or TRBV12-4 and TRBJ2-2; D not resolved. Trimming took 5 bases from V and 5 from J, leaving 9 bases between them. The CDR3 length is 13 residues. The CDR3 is CASSPGPTGELFF. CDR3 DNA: TGTGCCAGCAGTCCCGGTCCGACCGGGGAGCTGTTTTTT.

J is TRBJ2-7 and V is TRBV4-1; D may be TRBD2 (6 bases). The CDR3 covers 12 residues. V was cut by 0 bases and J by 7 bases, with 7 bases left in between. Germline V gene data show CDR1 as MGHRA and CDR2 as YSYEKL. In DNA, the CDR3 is TGCGCCAGCAGCCAAGATGGGAGGGAGCAGTACGTC. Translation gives CASSQDGREQYV.

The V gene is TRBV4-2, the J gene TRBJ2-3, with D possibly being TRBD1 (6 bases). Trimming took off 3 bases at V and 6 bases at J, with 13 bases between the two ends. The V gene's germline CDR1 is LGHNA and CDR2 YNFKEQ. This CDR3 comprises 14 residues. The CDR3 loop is CASSHQGPGDTQYF. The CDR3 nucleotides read TGTGCCAGCAGCCATCAGGGGCCAGGGGATACGCAGTATTTT.

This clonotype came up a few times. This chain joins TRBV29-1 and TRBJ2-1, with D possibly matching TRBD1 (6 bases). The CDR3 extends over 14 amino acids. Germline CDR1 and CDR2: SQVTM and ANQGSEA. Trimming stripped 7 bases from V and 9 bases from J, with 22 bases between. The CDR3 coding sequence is TGCAGCGCCTCCTCAGGCAGGGGAAGCAGTGAGCAGTTCTTC. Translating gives CSASSGRGSSEQFF.